This is a list of T cell receptor beta chains from one sample in a study of cytomegalovirus exposure and HLA in healthy donors. Profiling relied on immunoSEQ multiplex PCR, and the TCRdb table lists in-frame clones only, not all of them. The profile shows under 100,000 clones, around 82% of them singletons. Sequencing was carried out using PBMCs. These receptors all come from a woman aged 18-29 years in good health and CMV-seropositive. The CDR3 runs from the conserved cysteine through the conserved F or W. D genes are given only for firm matches. Clone size, where shown, is once, few, many, or a class for clones that have expanded.

TRBJ1-5	-	TRBV28	-	CASGTSHQPQHF	TGTGCCAGCGGGACAAGTCATCAGCCCCAGCATTTT
TRBJ2-7	few	TRBV7-8	-	CASSIGAMLGAYEQYF	TGTGCCAGCAGCATAGGGGCCATGCTGGGAGCCTACGAGCAGTACTTC
TRBJ2-1	few	TRBV18	-	CASSPPGAIEQFF	TGTGCCAGCTCACCACCGGGGGCGATTGAGCAGTTCTTC
TRBJ1-6	-	TRBV9	TRBD1	CASSAHQGQVGNSPLHF	TGTGCCAGCAGCGCCCACCAAGGACAGGTTGGCAATTCACCCCTCCACTTT
TRBJ1-2	once	TRBV28	TRBD1	CASSFVGGLYYGYTF	TGTGCCAGCAGTTTTGTAGGGGGCCTGTACTATGGCTACACCTTC
TRBJ2-7	-	TRBV29-1	TRBD1	CSVDGYGQGTYEQYF	TGCAGCGTTGATGGGTACGGACAGGGAACCTACGAGCAGTACTTC
TRBJ1-6	-	TRBV6-5	-	CASSYSRGPLHF	TGTGCCAGCAGTTACTCCAGGGGACCCCTCCACTTT
TRBJ2-1	-	TRBV10-1	TRBD1	CASSESTGTGLYDEQFF	TGCGCCAGCAGTGAGTCGACAGGGACAGGGCTTTACGATGAGCAGTTCTTC
TRBJ2-6	-	TRBV5-4	-	CASSFKGPGANVLTF	TGTGCCAGCAGCTTTAAGGGGCCTGGGGCCAACGTCCTGACTTTC
TRBJ2-3	-	TRBV5-1	-	CASSLREPSTDTQYF	TGCGCCAGCAGCCTTAGGGAGCCTAGCACAGATACGCAGTATTTT
TRBJ2-7	-	TRBV9	TRBD2	CASSVSGGDWDEQYF	TGTGCCAGCAGCGTGAGCGGGGGGGACTGGGACGAGCAGTACTTC
TRBJ2-2	-	TRBV28	TRBD2	CASSTETSGIITGELFF	TGTGCCAGCAGTACCGAAACTAGCGGGATAATCACCGGGGAGCTGTTTTTT
TRBJ1-2	-	TRBV18	-	CASSPDRQAAYGYTF	TGTGCCAGCTCACCAGACCGACAGGCGGCCTATGGCTACACCTTC
TRBJ2-7	-	TRBV5-1	TRBD2	CASSLVAGGRRADEQYF	TGCGCCAGCAGCTTGGTAGCGGGGGGCCGCCGGGCGGACGAGCAGTACTTC
TRBJ1-5	-	TRBV6-1	-	CASSEPGGTVSPQHF	TGTGCCAGCAGTGAACCAGGAGGGACGGTATCGCCCCAGCATTTT
TRBJ2-2	-	TRBV9	TRBD2	CASSPTSGPTGELFF	TGTGCCAGCAGCCCGACTAGCGGACCAACCGGGGAGCTGTTTTTT
TRBJ2-3	-	TRBV28	TRBD1	CASSFIGQGFTDTQYF	TGTGCCAGCAGTTTCATCGGACAGGGTTTCACAGATACGCAGTATTTT
TRBJ2-7	-	TRBV30	TRBD2	CAWSPGGPGEQYF	TGTGCCTGGTCCCCGGGGGGGCCAGGCGAGCAGTACTTC
TRBJ2-4	-	TRBV7-9	TRBD1	CASSPGQGRGEAKNIQYF	TGTGCCAGCAGTCCTGGACAGGGGCGGGGTGAGGCCAAAAACATTCAGTACTTC
TRBJ2-1	-	TRBV11-2	TRBD2	CASSFSGGRSDEQFF	TGTGCCAGCAGTTTTAGCGGGGGGCGATCAGATGAGCAGTTCTTC
TRBJ1-6	few	TRBV6-5	TRBD1	CASSPDRAYSPLHF	TGTGCCAGCAGCCCCGACAGGGCTTATTCACCCCTCCACTTT
TRBJ1-6	-	TRBV18	-	CASSLEFSGGNSPLHF	TGTGCCAGCTCACTCGAATTTTCGGGGGGTAATTCACCCCTCCACTTT
TRBJ1-1	-	TRBV10-1	-	CASREDRNTEAFF	TGCGCCAGCAGAGAGGACAGGAACACTGAAGCTTTCTTT
TRBJ1-4	-	TRBV11-2	-	CASSLAGSSTNEKLFF	TGTGCCAGCAGTTTGGCCGGGAGCTCAACTAATGAAAAACTGTTTTTT
TRBJ2-2	few	TRBV9	-	CASSVFANTGELFF	TGTGCCAGCAGCGTCTTCGCGAACACCGGGGAGCTGTTTTTT
TRBJ1-4	-	TRBV5-1	TRBD1	CASSLYGQGNEKLFF	TGCGCCAGCAGCTTGTATGGACAGGGTAATGAAAAACTGTTTTTT
TRBJ1-2	-	TRBV7-9	TRBD1	CASSLGDGKARGRHGYTF	TGTGCCAGCAGCTTGGGGGATGGCAAGGCCAGGGGGCGTCATGGCTACACCTTC
TRBJ2-2	-	TRBV6-5	TRBD2	CASSYSKRGILFF	TGTGCCAGCAGTTACTCGAAGCGGGGGATCCTGTTTTTT
TRBJ1-1	-	TRBV5-5	-	CASSLARGPEAFF	TGTGCCAGCAGCTTGGCCAGGGGACCTGAAGCTTTCTTT
TRBJ2-7	-	TRBV5-4	TRBD2	CASSLGLAGEGEQYF	TGTGCCAGCAGCTTGGGGCTAGCGGGGGAGGGCGAGCAGTACTTC
TRBJ1-1	once	TRBV5-3	-	CARSLKGRGTEAFF	TGTGCCAGAAGCTTGAAGGGCAGGGGTACTGAAGCTTTCTTT
TRBJ2-1	-	TRBV15	-	CATSRSPGTPQFF	TGTGCCACCAGCAGATCCCCCGGGACACCGCAGTTCTTC
TRBJ1-2	-	TRBV2	-	CASSEVTAGGYTF	TGTGCCAGCAGTGAAGTGACAGCGGGGGGCTACACCTTC
TRBJ2-7	few	TRBV5-6	-	CASSLYRGSLDYEQYF	TGTGCCAGCAGCTTGTACCGGGGATCTCTAGATTACGAGCAGTACTTC
TRBJ2-7	once	TRBV2	-	CASGTGGYEQYF	TGTGCCAGCGGGACCGGGGGATACGAGCAGTACTTC
TRBJ1-1	-	TRBV6-5	-	CASSYYGQGSEAFF	TGTGCCAGCAGTTACTATGGCCAGGGCAGTGAAGCTTTCTTT
TRBJ1-4	few	TRBV5-1	TRBD1	CASSFGTGGNEKLFF	TGCGCCAGCAGCTTCGGGACAGGGGGGAATGAAAAACTGTTTTTT
TRBJ2-1	once	TRBV5-1	-	CASSLGGVVYEQFF	TGCGCCAGCAGCTTGGGGGGAGTGGTTTATGAGCAGTTCTTC
TRBJ1-2	-	TRBV7-8	-	CASTYDREDRGYTF	TGTGCCAGCACCTACGACCGGGAGGATCGCGGCTACACCTTC
TRBJ2-3	-	TRBV30	-	CAWTRGAGSTDTQYF	TGTGCCTGGACCCGCGGCGCGGGGAGCACAGATACGCAGTATTTT
TRBJ2-2	-	TRBV2	TRBD2	CASSASSGGAFGELFF	TGTGCCAGCAGTGCTTCTAGCGGGGGGGCCTTCGGGGAGCTGTTTTTT
TRBJ1-5	-	TRBV18	TRBD1	CASSPGQGYNQPQHF	TGTGCCAGCTCACCCGGACAGGGATACAATCAGCCCCAGCATTTT
TRBJ2-2	-	TRBV6-4	TRBD2	CASSDSSGADTGELFF	TGTGCCAGCAGTGACTCAAGCGGGGCCGACACCGGGGAGCTGTTTTTT
TRBJ2-2	-	TRBV7-7	TRBD1	CASSVQGATGELFF	TGTGCCAGCAGCGTACAGGGGGCCACCGGGGAGCTGTTTTTT
TRBJ1-1	once	TRBV28	-	CASSFLFGQGRDTEAFF	TGTGCCAGCAGTTTCTTGTTCGGTCAGGGTAGGGACACTGAAGCTTTCTTT
TRBJ2-1	-	TRBV7-2	-	CASISIAGTSYNEQFF	TGTGCCAGCATCAGCATTGCGGGGACTTCCTACAATGAGCAGTTCTTC
TRBJ1-2	once	TRBV30	TRBD1	CAWSENRGIGYTF	TGTGCCTGGAGTGAAAACAGGGGGATTGGCTACACCTTC
TRBJ2-3	-	TRBV6-5	-	CASGGSTDTQYF	TGTGCCAGCGGCGGAAGCACAGATACGCAGTATTTT
TRBJ2-7	-	TRBV5-6	-	CASSLAAQGGEQYF	TGTGCCAGCAGCTTGGCGGCGCAAGGCGGTGAGCAGTACTTC
TRBJ1-1	-	TRBV2	-	CASRSDGTEAFF	TGTGCCAGCAGGTCCGACGGGACAGAAGCTTTCTTT